A selection of T cell receptor beta chains follows, all from one sample in a study of early T cells in non-severe SARS-CoV-2 infection. TCRdb itself ran the 5' RACE reads through MiXCR, one entry per CDR3 protein. The table shows about 92,000 distinct CDR3 sequences, with roughly an eighth occurring only once. Sample: whole blood. The receptors here all came from an adult who was a healthcare worker with PCR-confirmed SARS-CoV-2 infection or an uninfected control (not recorded which). Each CDR3 is given with its conserved first and last residue. A D gene is named only where the DNA matches it firmly. Clone sizes are given selectively: once, few, many, or a class where the clone is expanded.

J gene	clone size	V gene	D gene	CDR3 protein	CDR3 DNA
TRBJ2-1	NA	TRBV28	NA	CASSSYRAHEQFF	TGTGCCAGCAGTAGCTACAGGGCTCATGAGCAGTTCTTC
TRBJ2-1	few	TRBV20-1	NA	CSAPPRAEITYNEQFF	TGCAGTGCTCCCCCTAGGGCGGAGATAACCTACAATGAGCAGTTCTTC
TRBJ2-7	few	TRBV7-6	NA	CASSLGGAKAYEQYF	TGTGCCAGCAGCTTAGGTGGGGCCAAGGCCTACGAGCAGTACTTC
TRBJ2-7	few	TRBV7-9	NA	CASSAQQGMGEQYF	TGTGCCAGCAGCGCCCAACAGGGAATGGGCGAGCAGTACTTC
TRBJ2-7	NA	TRBV7-9	TRBD1	CASRSGTGVAYEQYF	TGTGCCAGCAGATCCGGGACAGGGGTGGCCTACGAGCAGTACTTC
TRBJ2-1	NA	TRBV7-6	TRBD2	CASSLETSGRSDEQFF	TGTGCCAGCAGCCTTGAGACTAGCGGGAGATCAGATGAGCAGTTCTTC
TRBJ2-3	many	TRBV6-6	NA	CASSLTTDTQYF	TGTGCCAGCAGTCTTACCACAGATACGCAGTATTTT
TRBJ2-1	many	TRBV2	NA	CASSEIVGEQFF	TGTGCCAGCAGTGAAATTGTTGGAGAGCAGTTCTTC
TRBJ1-1	NA	TRBV6-4	NA	CASSGPGRHNTEAFF	TGTGCCAGCAGTGGTCCCGGACGCCACAACACTGAAGCTTTCTTT
TRBJ2-4	many	TRBV6-6	NA	CASSPDLAKNIQYF	TGTGCCAGCAGCCCCGACTTAGCCAAAAACATTCAGTACTTC
TRBJ2-2	few	TRBV30	NA	CAWSVGGELFF	TGTGCCTGGAGTGTAGGCGGGGAGCTGTTTTTT
TRBJ1-1	NA	TRBV10-3	NA	CAISERGANTEAFF	TGTGCCATCAGTGAGAGAGGGGCTAACACTGAAGCTTTCTTT
TRBJ2-5	NA	TRBV12-3/TRBV12-4	NA	CASSAGGPSNF	TGTGCCAGCAGTGCCGGGGGACCCAGCAACTTC
TRBJ2-1	many	TRBV12-3/TRBV12-4	TRBD2	CASSPGGPRNEQFF	TGTGCCAGCAGCCCGGGAGGGCCTCGCAATGAGCAGTTCTTC
TRBJ2-5	NA	TRBV7-6	NA	CASSSLGIAAQETQYF	TGTGCCAGCAGCTCCCTAGGGATAGCAGCTCAAGAGACCCAGTACTTC
TRBJ2-7	many	TRBV19	NA	CASSIISASYEQYF	TGTGCCAGTAGTATCATCAGCGCTTCCTACGAGCAGTACTTC
TRBJ2-3	few	TRBV10-2	TRBD2	CAIQSGTSGGLGTQYF	TGCGCCATCCAATCCGGGACTAGCGGTGGCCTCGGTACGCAGTATTTT
TRBJ1-1	NA	TRBV20-1	TRBD1	CSASGRGGETEAFF	TGCAGTGCATCCGGAAGAGGGGGCGAGACTGAAGCTTTCTTT
TRBJ1-2	few	TRBV10-3	NA	CAISDGGTYGYTF	TGTGCCATCAGTGATGGGGGGACCTATGGCTACACCTTC
TRBJ2-1	NA	TRBV27	NA	CASSLGDPSYNEQFF	TGTGCCAGCAGTTTAGGGGACCCATCCTACAATGAGCAGTTCTTC
TRBJ1-2	few	TRBV19	NA	CASSAGPRGGYTF	TGTGCCAGTAGTGCTGGACCCAGAGGTGGCTACACCTTC
TRBJ2-2	NA	TRBV4-1	NA	CASSQDHVADPTGELFF	TGCGCCAGCAGCCAAGATCATGTGGCAGATCCTACCGGGGAGCTGTTTTTT
TRBJ2-1	many	TRBV20-1	NA	CSAREGSSYNEQFF	TGCAGTGCTAGAGAGGGGAGCTCCTACAATGAGCAGTTCTTC
TRBJ2-2	few	TRBV20-1	NA	CSAMTSTGELFF	TGCAGTGCTATGACCAGCACCGGGGAGCTGTTTTTT
TRBJ1-2	NA	TRBV20-1	NA	CSARLRNYGYTF	TGCAGTGCCCGGCTTCGGAACTATGGCTACACCTTC
TRBJ1-5	many	TRBV19	NA	CASSHRLPNQPQHF	TGTGCCAGTAGTCATCGGTTGCCAAATCAGCCCCAGCATTTT
TRBJ1-4	NA	TRBV27	NA	CASSYRATNEKLFF	TGTGCCAGCAGCTACAGGGCAACTAATGAAAAACTGTTTTTT
TRBJ2-5	many	TRBV7-9	NA	CASNHGGGGQETQYF	TGTGCCAGCAACCACGGCGGGGGCGGCCAAGAGACCCAGTACTTC
TRBJ2-4	NA	TRBV5-1	TRBD2	CASSEGTSGLQYF	TGCGCCAGCAGCGAAGGGACTAGCGGACTACAGTACTTC
TRBJ2-7	NA	TRBV3-1	NA	CASSQLGDSHEQYF	TGTGCCAGCAGCCAATTAGGGGACTCCCACGAGCAGTACTTC
TRBJ1-1	few	TRBV5-5	NA	CASSPRERVDTEAFF	TGTGCCAGCAGCCCCCGGGAGAGGGTCGACACTGAAGCTTTCTTT
TRBJ2-7	NA	TRBV28	TRBD2	CASSLAAGGSGTEYF	TGTGCCAGCAGTTTAGCCGCCGGGGGTAGCGGGACGGAGTACTTC
TRBJ2-3	NA	TRBV29-1	TRBD2	CSVNRDYTDTQYF	TGCAGCGTCAACCGGGACTACACAGATACGCAGTATTTT
TRBJ2-1	NA	TRBV7-2	TRBD1	CASTPGGQGYNEQFF	TGTGCCAGCACCCCGGGGGGACAGGGTTACAATGAGCAGTTCTTC
TRBJ2-3	few	TRBV7-3	TRBD2	CASSPRGTSWDTQYF	TGTGCCAGCAGCCCGCGGGGGACTAGTTGGGATACGCAGTATTTT
TRBJ1-5	many	TRBV5-1	NA	CASSPDDSYYQPQHF	TGCGCCAGCAGCCCCGACGACAGTTACTATCAGCCCCAGCATTTT
TRBJ1-4	many	TRBV30	NA	CAWRTGVPNEKLFF	TGTGCCTGGAGGACGGGGGTCCCTAATGAAAAACTGTTTTTT
TRBJ1-2	NA	TRBV5-6	NA	CASSFRTSGDYGYTF	TGTGCCAGCAGTTTCAGGACGTCGGGGGACTATGGCTACACCTTC
TRBJ1-2	many	TRBV11-2	NA	CASSLLANWGDGYTF	TGTGCCAGCAGCCTCCTGGCAAATTGGGGGGATGGCTACACCTTC
TRBJ2-1	many	TRBV9	NA	CASSVAGLAGGSYNEQFF	TGTGCCAGCAGCGTAGCTGGGCTAGCCGGGGGCTCCTACAATGAGCAGTTCTTC
TRBJ1-5	NA	TRBV20-1	NA	CSAQQGNQPQHF	TGCAGTGCTCAGCAGGGAAATCAGCCCCAGCATTTT
TRBJ2-5	NA	TRBV10-3	NA	CAISDKEQAVETQYF	TGTGCCATCAGTGATAAGGAACAGGCGGTTGAGACCCAGTACTTC
TRBJ2-1	NA	TRBV2	TRBD2	CASSWTSGSHEQFF	TGTGCCAGCAGTTGGACTAGCGGGAGCCATGAGCAGTTCTTC